Sequencing of this T cell receptor (beta chain) was carried out in a study of cytotoxic CD8 clonotypes in ibrutinib-treated CLL. Study results and limitations: Clonality increased at ibrutinib response, then returned toward baseline at progression. Once treatment began, public clonotypes, which were uncommon, contracted or stayed stable. Sampling times (in sustained-remission versus progressing patients) were not the same.

A remark on this clone: Its antigen is unknown.

Germline V CDR1 and CDR2: MGHRA, YSYEKL. The V and J ends lost 1 base and 5 bases respectively, with 5 bases between them. This CDR3 spans 12 amino acids. Profiling relied on immunoSEQ multiplex PCR, and the TCRdb table lists in-frame clones only, not all of them. The profile shows 90,000 to 150,000 clones, about 58% of them singletons. Sample: PBMCs, taken after 24 months of ibrutinib treatment. This chain uses TRBV4-1 with TRBJ2-5; D is unresolved. This clonotype was obtained from a human donor with chronic lymphocytic leukemia. CDR3 in amino acids: CASSQGAETQYF. For the CDR3, the DNA is TGCGCCAGCAGCCAAGGGGCCGAGACCCAGTACTTC.